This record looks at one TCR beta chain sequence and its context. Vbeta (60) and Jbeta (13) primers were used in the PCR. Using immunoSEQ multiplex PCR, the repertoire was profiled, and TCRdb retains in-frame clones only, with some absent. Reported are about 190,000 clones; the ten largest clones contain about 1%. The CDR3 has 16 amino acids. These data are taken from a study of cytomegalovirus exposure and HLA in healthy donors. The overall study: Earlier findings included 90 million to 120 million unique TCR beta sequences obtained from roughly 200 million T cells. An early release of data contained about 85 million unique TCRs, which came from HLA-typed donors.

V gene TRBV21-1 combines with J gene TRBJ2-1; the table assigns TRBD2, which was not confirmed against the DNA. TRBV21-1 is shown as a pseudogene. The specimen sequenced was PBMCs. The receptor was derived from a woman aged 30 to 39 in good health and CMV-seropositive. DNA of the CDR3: TGTGCCAGCAGCGACTATAGCGGGGGTTCAAACAATGAGCAGTTCTTC. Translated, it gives CASSDYSGGSNNEQFF.